The 27 T cell receptor beta chains given below trace back to one sample, sequenced in a study of human T cells and chemical hapten exposure. TCRdb recomputed calls from the RACE reads with MiXCR, one row per CDR3 protein. The data hold 55,000 to 75,000 distinct CDR3 sequences, with roughly 6.7% observed a single time. Time point of the sample: pre-sensitization, week 0. Treatment specified: therapeutic diphenylcyclopropenone sensitization with weekly scalp DPC. The sequencing used whole blood, collected in connection with sensitization to the hapten diphenylcyclopropenone (DPC). The receptors here all came from a woman in her twenties or thirties with alopecia areata. Some clones in this sample may be carry-over from other donors' samples.

This clonotype was counted at least ten times. The rearrangement uses TRBV9 and TRBJ1-3; D remains ambiguous. Deletions cut 2 bases from V and 0 bases from J, with 12 bases between. The CDR3 has 16 amino acids. Germline values: CDR1 SGDLS, CDR2 YYNGEE. The CDR3 DNA reads TGTGCCAGCAGCGTTTCGCCGGGGAGCTCTGGAAACACCATATATTTT. It specifies CASSVSPGSSGNTIYF.

This clonotype was picked up many times. V and J are TRBV7-9 and TRBJ1-5; D remains unclear. The CDR3 loop spans 15 amino acids. Germline V gives CDR1 SEHNR, CDR2 FQNEAQ (reference sequence). Trimming left V 5 bases short and J 0 bases short, with 11 bases between. CDR3 protein: CASSPGPNSNQPQHF. CDR3 coding DNA: TGTGCCAGCAGCCCCGGGCCGAATAGCAATCAGCCCCAGCATTTT.

The genes are TRBV3-1 and TRBJ2-1; 12 bases are a match to TRBD1. CDR3 length: 18 amino acids. Germline V lookup: CDR1 LGHDT, CDR2 YNNKEL (reference sequence). V was pared by 4 bases and J by 8 bases, with 15 bases of the junction left unmatched. The CDR3 loop reads CASSLDPPGQGARDEQFF. Written as DNA, the CDR3 is TGTGCCAGCAGCCTCGACCCCCCGGGACAGGGGGCAAGGGATGAGCAGTTCTTC.

V usage is TRBV9 and J usage is TRBJ2-7; TRBD1 might be the D (6 bases). CDR1 SGDLS and CDR2 YYNGEE come from the germline V gene. The CDR3 loop spans 15 amino acids. The V end was cut by 0 bases, the J end by 0 bases, with 10 bases between. The CDR3 loop reads CASSVDQDSSYEQYF. CDR3 coding DNA: TGTGCCAGCAGCGTAGATCAGGACAGCTCCTACGAGCAGTACTTC.

This clonotype was observed many times. The V and J genes are TRBV6-5 and TRBJ2-5, with D possibly matching TRBD2 (6 bases). Germline CDR1 and CDR2: MNHEY and SVGAGI. The CDR3 length is 12 residues. Trimming removed 8 bases from V and 5 bases from J, with 12 bases in between. The CDR3 here is CASGGGLETQYF. The CDR3 DNA sequence: TGTGCCAGCGGTGGGGGGTTGGAGACCCAGTACTTC.

In its sample, this clonotype was seen many times. J is TRBJ2-3 and V is TRBV7-2; 9 bases are shared with TRBD1. V shed 2 bases and J 6 bases; nucleotides not matched to a gene: 6. The CDR3 is 15 amino acids. Germline V gene lookup returns CDR1 SGHTA and CDR2 FQGNSA. The chain's CDR3 is CASSLLGTGFDTQYF. In DNA form, the CDR3 reads TGTGCCAGCAGCTTACTAGGGACAGGGTTTGATACGCAGTATTTT.

As for this clonotype: Possible read error: a much larger clone is one base away. V usage is TRBV10-3 and J usage is TRBJ2-2, with 7 bases aligning to TRBD1. CDR1 is ENHRY and CDR2 is SYGVKD in the germline V gene. V lost 6 bases, J lost 3 bases, and 7 bases stayed unmatched. The CDR3 loop spans 15 amino acids. The CDR3 DNA follows: TGTGCCATCAGACGAACTGACAGGGACACCGGGGAGCTGTTTTTT. This gives the protein CAIRRTDRDTGELFF.

This rearrangement joins TRBV2 to TRBJ1-5; D ambiguous. The CDR3 spans 14 residues. The germline V and J ends were trimmed by 1 base and 8 bases, with 12 bases remaining between them. Germline-derived CDR1 and CDR2 are SNHLY and FYNNEI. The CDR3 spells CASSEEVGIKPQHF. The CDR3 DNA reads as TGTGCCAGCAGTGAAGAAGTCGGGATCAAGCCCCAGCATTTT.

This clonotype was counted at least ten times. The DNA of the CDR3 is TGTGCCAGCAGTTTATCTCTCGGCAATCAGCCCCAGCATTTT. Residues: CASSLSLGNQPQHF. V gene TRBV12-3 or TRBV12-4 combines with J gene TRBJ1-5, with D uncertain. V lost 2 bases, J lost 2 bases, and 7 bases lay in between. This CDR3 spans 14 amino acids.

The chain employs TRBV2 and TRBJ1-1; the D is unclear. The CDR3 spans 11 residues. The V end was cut by 1 base, the J end by 10 bases, with 7 bases between. CDR1 is SNHLY and CDR2 is FYNNEI in the germline V gene. The CDR3 coding sequence is TGTGCCAGCAGTGAAGGGTTGACAGCTTTCTTT. Its protein product is CASSEGLTAFF. Looking up the rest from reference TRBV2 and TRBJ1-1 gives the full variable domain: EPEVTQTPSHQVTQMGQEVILRCVPISNHLYFYWYRQILGQKVEFLVSFYNNEISEKSEIFDDQFSVERPDGSNFTLKIRSTKLEDSAMYFCASSEGLTAFFGQGTRLTVV.

This clonotype was recorded many times. The chain employs TRBV29-1 and TRBJ2-3; the D is unclear. V was trimmed by 2 bases and J by 4 bases, leaving 10 bases between them. CDR1 and CDR2 from the germline V gene are SQVTM and ANQGSEA. The CDR3 covers 13 residues. Here the CDR3 DNA reads TGCAGCGTTGAAATCAGTTCGGCAGATACGCAGTATTTT. Residues: CSVEISSADTQYF.

This clonotype was picked up many times. This sequence joins TRBV10-2 and TRBJ1-2, with D maybe TRBD1 (5 bases). The ends were cut back, 3 bases at V and 4 bases at J, with 15 bases in the middle. In germline, CDR1 is WSHSY, CDR2 SAAADI. This CDR3 has 15 residues. CDR3 protein: CASSDDSRQAYGYTF. As DNA, the CDR3 is TGCGCCAGCAGTGATGACAGCCGGCAGGCCTATGGCTACACCTTC.

This clonotype has ten or more counts. The V call is TRBV9, the J call TRBJ1-4; unclear D gene. Germline-derived CDR1 and CDR2 are SGDLS and YYNGEE. This CDR3 region has 12 residues. Trimming took 0 bases from V and 10 from J, leaving 7 bases between them. The CDR3 nucleotides read TGTGCCAGCAGCGTAGGGGGAGGAAAACTGTTTTTT. Protein: CASSVGGGKLFF.

A few counts support this clonotype. The V gene is TRBV30, the J gene TRBJ1-2; 7 bases are a match to TRBD1. CDR3 length: 13 residues. The V and J ends lost 6 bases and 0 bases, in that order; junction bases with no gene match: 4. Germline assignment: CDR1 GTSNPN and CDR2 SVGIG (reference sequence). The CDR3 nucleotides read TGTGCCTGCCGACAGGGATCTAACTATGGCTACACCTTC. Residues: CACRQGSNYGYTF.

This clonotype was detected many times. The chain recombines TRBV28 with TRBJ2-7; TRBD2 matches at 8 bases. The germline gives CDR1 MDHEN, CDR2 SYDVKM. With V trimmed by 7 bases and J by 0 bases, 11 bases remained unmatched. This CDR3 is 16 amino acids long. CDR3 DNA sequence: TGTGCCAGCATCCTCGGGGGGGGTCCGACCTCCTACGAGCAGTACTTC. It is translated as CASILGGGPTSYEQYF.

This chain links TRBV29-1 with TRBJ2-1; TRBD1 is a possible D gene (6 bases). V lost 6 bases to trimming and J lost 4 bases, with 13 bases between them. Germline V lookup: CDR1 SQVTM, CDR2 ANQGSEA. CDR3 length: 13 residues. The CDR3 region has the DNA TGCAGCGTGGGACACTTACTTTACAATGAGCAGTTCTTC. It codes for CSVGHLLYNEQFF.

This clonotype was seen at least ten times. The chain has TRBV10-3 and TRBJ2-1, with TRBD1 matching over 8 bases. Losses at the gene ends were 9 bases for V and 5 bases for J; bases not matched to a gene: 6. The CDR3 runs to 13 residues. Germline assignment: CDR1 ENHRY and CDR2 SYGVKD. The CDR3 protein is CAISGQVHNEQFF. The CDR3 DNA follows: TGTGCCATTTCGGGACAGGTTCACAATGAGCAGTTCTTC.

In its sample, this clonotype was seen many times. This chain's CDR3 is CASSVAGAGNQPQHF. DNA for the CDR3: TGTGCCAGCAGCGTAGCAGGGGCTGGCAATCAGCCCCAGCATTTT. The chain joins TRBV9 to TRBJ1-5, with a tentative D call TRBD1 (6 bases). The CDR3 totals 15 residues. The germline V gene encodes CDR1 SGDLS and CDR2 YYNGEE. Trimming shortened V by 0 bases and J by 2 bases, and 9 bases separated the two germline ends.

The gene calls are TRBV14 and TRBJ1-1; a weak D match, TRBD1 (5 bases). Trimming left V 4 bases short and J 4 bases short, with 10 bases between. This CDR3 region has 13 residues. Germline V CDR1 and CDR2: SGHDN, FVKESK. CDR3 sequence: CASSPGWATEAFF. As DNA, the CDR3 is TGTGCCAGCAGCCCAGGGTGGGCCACTGAAGCTTTCTTT. Looking up the rest from reference TRBV14 and TRBJ1-1 gives the full variable domain: EAGVTQFPSHSVIEKGQTVTLRCDPISGHDNLYWYRRVMGKEIKFLLHFVKESKQDESGMPNNRFLAERTGGTYSTLKVQPAELEDSGVYFCASSPGWATEAFFGQGTRLTVV.

The gene calls are TRBV12-3 or TRBV12-4 and TRBJ1-6; no clear D gene. The CDR3 length is 15 residues. V was shortened by 6 bases and J by 7 bases, with 16 bases between the two germline ends. The CDR3 loop reads CASSTRPSINSPLHF. CDR3 bases: TGTGCCAGCAGCACCCGGCCCAGCATCAATTCACCCCTCCACTTT.

This clonotype was seen at least ten times. The rearrangement uses TRBV20-1 and TRBJ1-2; D may be TRBD1 (6 bases). Germline loops: CDR1 DFQATT, CDR2 SNEGSKA (reference sequence). Trimming removed 0 bases at V and 8 bases at J, with 10 bases between. The CDR3 is 12 amino acids. CDR3 loop: CSAREGASGYTF. The CDR3 region has the DNA TGCAGTGCTAGAGAGGGGGCGTCCGGCTACACCTTC.

This clonotype was observed many times. The gene calls are TRBV4-2 and TRBJ1-6; 7 bases are a match to TRBD1. With V trimmed by 3 bases and J by 7 bases, 3 bases remained unmatched. Germline V CDR1 and CDR2: LGHNA, YNFKEQ. This CDR3 is 14 amino acids long. CDR3 sequence: CASSQGQKNSPLHF. CDR3 coding DNA: TGTGCCAGCAGCCAGGGACAGAAAAATTCACCCCTCCACTTT.

This clonotype showed up many times. The rearrangement uses TRBV28 and TRBJ1-1; possible D gene TRBD1, 5 bases. With 3 bases removed from V and 7 bases from J, the gap between germline ends came to 9 bases. Germline V CDR1 and CDR2: MDHEN, SYDVKM. The CDR3 totals 12 residues. Here the CDR3 DNA reads TGTGCCAGCAGTTTCGGGGGGGTTGAAGCTTTCTTT. It is translated as CASSFGGVEAFF. The whole variable domain, filled in from reference TRBV28 and TRBJ1-1, reads DVKVTQSSRYLVKRTGEKVFLECVQDMDHENMFWYRQDPGLGLRLIYFSYDVKMKEKGDIPEGYSVSREKKERFSLILESASTNQTSMYLCASSFGGVEAFFGQGTRLTVV.

This clonotype was detected only a few times. This chain connects TRBV7-8 to TRBJ1-3; D call uncertain. The CDR3 has 13 residues. Per germline, CDR1 SGHVS and CDR2 FQNEAQ. With 5 bases removed from V and 10 bases from J, the gap between germline ends came to 15 bases. The CDR3 spells CASSPHGASTIYF. In nucleotides, the CDR3 is TGTGCCAGCAGCCCTCACGGCGCCTCTACCATATATTTT.

This clonotype was counted many times. The J gene is TRBJ2-1, the V gene TRBV27; D is unresolved. Looked up from germline, CDR1 is MNHEY and CDR2 is SMNVEV (reference sequence). V shed 0 bases and J shed 5 bases, with 8 bases lying between them. The CDR3 has 14 residues. CDR3 DNA: TGTGCCAGCAGTTTATCACACGGAAACAATGAGCAGTTCTTC. Amino acids: CASSLSHGNNEQFF.

This clonotype was recorded at least ten times. V is TRBV20-1 and J is TRBJ1-2; no firm D call. Germline-derived CDR1 and CDR2 are DFQATT and SNEGSKA (reference sequence). The CDR3 contains 14 residues. Trimming left V 6 bases short and J 7 bases short, with 21 bases between. The CDR3 bases are TGCAGTGCAAGCGAGTCATGGGATCAGCGTGGCTACACCTTC. Residues: CSASESWDQRGYTF.

This clonotype occurred many times. CDR3 DNA: TGTGCCAGCAGCCCCCTTGACATCTCTGGAAACACCATATATTTT. It translates to CASSPLDISGNTIYF. The chain employs TRBV9 and TRBJ1-3, with D uncertain. V lost 4 bases, J lost 0 bases, and 11 bases lay in between. Germline lookup yields CDR1 SGDLS and CDR2 YYNGEE. This CDR3 has 15 residues.